The 19 T cell receptor beta chains below were found in one sample sequenced in a study of beta chain features in type 1 diabetes. The entirety of the isolated RNA underwent reverse transcription, so expressed TCRB transcripts were sequenced. Profiled with immunoSEQ multiplex PCR; TCRdb holds only in-frame clones, not every one. Altogether 450,000 to 550,000 clones are present, approximately 30% being singletons, with the ten largest covering around 0.065%. Material for sequencing was naive CD4+ T cells from blood. These receptors originate from a man aged 18 to 30 in good health.

The chain joins TRBV19 to TRBJ2-7, with D perhaps matching TRBD1 (5 bases). The germline V gene encodes CDR1 LNHDA and CDR2 SQIVND (reference sequence). Trimming cost V 3 bases and J 5 bases, with 8 bases left between them. The length of the CDR3 is 12 residues. CDR3 region: CASSILGHEQYF. As DNA, the CDR3 is TGTGCCAGTAGTATTTTGGGGCACGAGCAGTACTTC.

This clone was seen only a few times. V and J are TRBV30 and TRBJ1-2; 8 bases match TRBD1. With V trimmed by 3 bases and J by 6 bases, 9 bases remained unmatched. Germline values: CDR1 GTSNPN, CDR2 SVGIG (reference sequence). This CDR3 comprises 14 residues. The CDR3: CAWRPRGQGHGYTF. The CDR3 nucleotides read TGTGCCTGGAGGCCCCGAGGACAGGGCCATGGCTACACCTTC.

The chain carries TRBV2 and TRBJ2-4; possibly TRBD1 for D (5 bases). V lost 7 bases and J 1 base, leaving 8 bases between the germline ends. This CDR3 has 13 residues. CDR1 SNHLY and CDR2 FYNNEI come from the germline V gene. DNA of the CDR3: TGTGCCAGCAAGGACACGGCCAAAAACATTCAGTACTTC. Translation: CASKDTAKNIQYF. Combining the CDR3 with reference TRBV2 and TRBJ2-4 gives the whole variable domain EPEVTQTPSHQVTQMGQEVILRCVPISNHLYFYWYRQILGQKVEFLVSFYNNEISEKSEIFDDQFSVERPDGSNFTLKIRSTKLEDSAMYFCASKDTAKNIQYFGAGTRLSVL.

V gene TRBV7-2 combines with J gene TRBJ2-3; TRBD1 is a possible D gene (6 bases). This CDR3 region has 15 residues. Germline V CDR1 and CDR2: SGHTA, FQGNSA. V lost 1 base, J lost 4 bases, and 12 bases lay in between. The CDR3 loop is CASSLVTGRADTQYF. CDR3 bases: TGTGCCAGCAGCTTAGTTACAGGGCGGGCAGATACGCAGTATTTT.

This clone has more than one count but fewer than ten. The V call is TRBV7-8, the J call TRBJ2-1; no clear D gene. This CDR3 is 14 amino acids long. Germline lookup yields CDR1 SGHVS and CDR2 FQNEAQ. With 2 bases removed from V and 0 bases from J, the gap between germline ends came to 5 bases. CDR3 in DNA: TGTGCCAGCAGCTTAATAAGCTCCTACAATGAGCAGTTCTTC. This encodes CASSLISSYNEQFF.

The chain combines TRBV7-9 with TRBJ1-1; a weak D match, TRBD1 (6 bases). This CDR3 spans 13 amino acids. Germline assignment: CDR1 SEHNR and CDR2 FQNEAQ (reference sequence). V dropped 5 bases and J dropped 4 bases, with 11 bases sitting between them. Here the CDR3 DNA reads TGTGCCAGCAGCATGGACAGTCGCACTGAAGCTTTCTTT. Translating it yields CASSMDSRTEAFF.

This clone was recorded once. The chain couples TRBV25-1 to TRBJ1-4; D may be TRBD1 (6 bases). Germline assignment: CDR1 MGHDK and CDR2 SYGVNS. The germline V and J ends were trimmed by 6 bases and 8 bases, with 16 bases remaining between them. The CDR3 runs 14 residues. The CDR3, as DNA: TGTGCCAGCAGAAAGGGGGGGAGTTACGAAAAACTGTTTTTT. Translation: CASRKGGSYEKLFF.

This chain links TRBV27 with TRBJ2-1, with 13 bases lining up with TRBD2. With 5 bases clipped from V and 0 bases from J, the junction kept 4 bases outside the gene matches. The CDR3 has 17 residues. CDR1 MNHEY and CDR2 SMNVEV come from the germline V gene (reference sequence). CDR3 coding DNA: TGTGCCAGCAGTCCCTGGACTAGCGGGAGCTCCTACAATGAGCAGTTCTTC. Its protein product is CASSPWTSGSSYNEQFF.

This chain links TRBV7-9 with TRBJ1-2; D is possibly TRBD1 (5 bases). The CDR3 is 13 residues long. V lost 5 bases, J lost 8 bases, and 15 bases lay in between. Germline V gene data show CDR1 as SEHNR and CDR2 as FQNEAQ (reference sequence). The CDR3 DNA is TGTGCCAGCAGCCCCCGCCCCGGGGACGGCTACACCTTC. This encodes CASSPRPGDGYTF.

In this sample, this clone turned up a few times. This chain uses TRBV30 with TRBJ1-5, with 10 bases that match TRBD1. CDR3 length: 15 residues. Per germline, CDR1 GTSNPN and CDR2 SVGIG (reference sequence). The V and J ends lost 3 bases and 0 bases, in that order; junction bases with no gene match: 2. The CDR3: CAWSGDRGSNQPQHF. The CDR3 nucleotides read TGTGCCTGGAGCGGGGACAGGGGTAGCAATCAGCCCCAGCATTTT.

This chain joins TRBV4-1 and TRBJ2-5, with 9 positions matching TRBD2. The CDR3 length is 16 residues. Germline V gene data show CDR1 as MGHRA and CDR2 as YSYEKL. J was trimmed by 5 bases and V by 3 bases; bases with no gene match: 10. CDR3 sequence: CASSHLLAGERETQYF. CDR3 DNA sequence: TGCGCCAGCAGCCATTTATTAGCGGGAGAGAGGGAGACCCAGTACTTC.

The rearrangement uses TRBV30 and TRBJ1-1; D is uncertain. The germline V and J ends were trimmed by 2 bases and 4 bases, with 14 bases remaining between them. The germline V gene has CDR1 GTSNPN and CDR2 SVGIG (reference sequence). This CDR3 has 14 amino acids. Here the CDR3 DNA reads TGTGCCTGGAGTCCCCGAGGGTGGACCACTGAAGCTTTCTTT. It encodes CAWSPRGWTTEAFF. Full variable domain (outside the CDR3, taken from reference TRBV30 and TRBJ1-1): SQTIHQWPATLVQPVGSPLSLECTVEGTSNPNLYWYRQAAGRGLQLLFYSVGIGQISSEVPQNLSASRPQDRQFILSSKKLLLSDSGFYLCAWSPRGWTTEAFFGQGTRLTVV.

This clone was recorded a few times. The gene calls are TRBV23-1 and TRBJ1-1; D possibly corresponds to TRBD1 (6 bases). TRBV23-1 is sorted into the ORF group, with uncertain function. The CDR3 has 14 residues. V was shortened by 1 base and J by 1 base, with 7 bases between the two germline ends. As DNA, the CDR3 is TGCGCCAGCAGTCAATGGACAGCGAACACTGAAGCTTTCTTT. It translates to CASSQWTANTEAFF.

On this clone itself: This CDR3 is also generated by other DNA sequences in the sample. The chain uses TRBV29-1 and TRBJ2-7; D may be TRBD1 (6 bases). V gave up 6 bases and J gave up 5 bases, with 14 bases separating them. The germline gives CDR1 SQVTM, CDR2 ANQGSEA. This CDR3 is 12 amino acids long. CDR3 sequence reads: CSVVTGIHEQYF. The CDR3 nucleotides read TGCAGCGTAGTGACAGGTATCCACGAGCAGTACTTC.

This clone turned up a few times. The gene calls are TRBV7-2 and TRBJ2-5; D is undetermined. Germline loops: CDR1 SGHTA, CDR2 FQGNSA. There are 13 residues in the CDR3. V was clipped by 4 bases and J by 5 bases, with 11 bases between them. As DNA, the CDR3 is TGTGCCAGCAGCTCGGTGATGGGGGAGACCCAGTACTTC. Translated: CASSSVMGETQYF.

Concerning this clone itself: Germline and junction disagree at one end, which may indicate a read error. The chain recombines TRBV7-7 with TRBJ2-1; 8 nucleotides align to TRBD1. CDR3 length equals 13 residues. The germline CDR1 and CDR2 sequences are SSHAT and FNYEAQ (reference sequence). The CDR3 loop is CASSVDRENEQFF. CDR3 bases: TGTGCTAGCAGCGTGGACAGGGAGAATGAGCAGTTCTTC.

This chain connects TRBV9 to TRBJ2-3; 10 bases map to TRBD2. The J segment lost 4 bases and the V segment lost 3 bases, leaving 11 bases of the junction unmatched. Germline CDR1 is SGDLS and CDR2 is YYNGEE. This CDR3 is 17 amino acids long. The CDR3 loop is CASSEAASGGGADTQYF. The CDR3 DNA reads TGTGCCAGCAGCGAGGCCGCTAGCGGGGGCGGGGCAGATACGCAGTATTTT.

In this sample, this clone turned up a few times. J is TRBJ2-3 and V is TRBV7-9; 8 positions match TRBD1. The CDR3 runs 17 residues. Unmatched junction bases numbered 12, after V lost 5 bases and J lost 2 bases. Germline lookup yields CDR1 SEHNR and CDR2 FQNEAQ (reference sequence). CDR3: CASSPLGQGAPTDTQYF. CDR3 sequence (DNA): TGTGCCAGCAGCCCCCTGGGGCAGGGGGCCCCCACAGATACGCAGTATTTT.

V is TRBV5-1 and J is TRBJ2-7, with TRBD1 matching 7 bases. V trimming: 2 bases; J trimming: 2 bases; junction bases outside the gene matches: 7. Germline CDR1 SGHRS, CDR2 YFSETQ. There are 15 residues in the CDR3. CDR3 coding DNA: TGCGCCAGCAGCTTTCAATCGGGACAGCCCTACGAGCAGTACTTC. This encodes CASSFQSGQPYEQYF.